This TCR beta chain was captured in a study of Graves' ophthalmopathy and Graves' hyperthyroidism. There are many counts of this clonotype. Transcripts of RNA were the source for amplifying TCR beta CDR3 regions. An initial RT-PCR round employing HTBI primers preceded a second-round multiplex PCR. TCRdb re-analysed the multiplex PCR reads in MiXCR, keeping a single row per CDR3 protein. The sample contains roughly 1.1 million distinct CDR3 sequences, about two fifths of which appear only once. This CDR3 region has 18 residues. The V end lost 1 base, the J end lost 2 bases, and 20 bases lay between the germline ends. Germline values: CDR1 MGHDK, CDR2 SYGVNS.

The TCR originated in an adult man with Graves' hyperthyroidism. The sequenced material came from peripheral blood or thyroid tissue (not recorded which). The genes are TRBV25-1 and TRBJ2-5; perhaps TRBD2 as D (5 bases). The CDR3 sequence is CASSELGTDGSGQETQYF. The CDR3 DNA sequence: TGTGCCAGCAGTGAATTAGGTACCGATGGCAGCGGACAAGAGACCCAGTACTTC. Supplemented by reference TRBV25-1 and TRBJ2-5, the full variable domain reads EADIYQTPRYLVIGTGKKITLECSQTMGHDKMYWYQQDPGMELHLIHYSYGVNSTEKGDLSSESTVSRIRTEHFPLTLESARPSHTSQYLCASSELGTDGSGQETQYFGPGTRLLVL.